Following are 20 T cell receptor beta chains from one sample sequenced in a study of immune characteristics of hereditary and idiopathic chronic pancreatitis. Patients having total pancreatectomy with islet autotransplantation provided the chronic pancreatitis pancreas tissue. TCRdb's table, derived via immunoSEQ multiplex PCR, lists solely in-frame clones and lacks some. The sample gives approximately 1,800 clones, roughly 74% of which show up once; 45% to 55% is in the top ten. Sequencing was performed on pancreas tissue with hereditary chronic pancreatitis. These receptors all come from a human donor with chronic pancreatitis.

This chain links TRBV28 with TRBJ2-7; D ambiguous. Trimming removed 7 bases from V and 3 bases from J, with 16 bases in between. This CDR3 spans 14 amino acids. The germline gives CDR1 MDHEN, CDR2 SYDVKM. The CDR3 sequence: CASNRQAVLYEQYF. The CDR3 bases are TGTGCCAGCAATCGCCAGGCAGTTCTCTACGAGCAGTACTTC.

The chain carries TRBV21-1 and TRBJ2-7; TRBD1, the D gene given by the table, was not confirmed from the DNA. TRBV21-1 is recorded as a pseudogene. This CDR3 is 12 amino acids long. The CDR3 spells CASPVGAGEQYF. The CDR3 bases are TGTGCCAGTCCCGTGGGGGCAGGGGAGCAGTACTTC.

Sample share makes this clone hyperexpanded. The genes are TRBV27 and TRBJ2-2; perhaps TRBD1 as D (6 bases). Trimming removed 10 bases at V and 7 bases at J, with 10 bases between. Germline CDR1 and CDR2: MNHEY and SMNVEV (reference sequence). The CDR3 length is 11 residues. This CDR3 reads CATRGGGELFF. DNA of the CDR3: TGTGCCACCCGAGGGGGCGGGGAGCTGTTTTTT.

J is TRBJ2-7 and V is TRBV4-2, with 9 bases lining up with TRBD1. V trimming: 2 bases; J trimming: 4 bases; junction bases outside the gene matches: 6. Germline CDR1 and CDR2: LGHNA and YNFKEQ. The length of the CDR3 is 15 residues. The CDR3 region has the DNA TGTGCCAGCAGCCAACCGGGACAGGGAGTTTACGAGCAGTACTTC. Its protein is CASSQPGQGVYEQYF.

This chain connects TRBV6-4 to TRBJ2-1, with 9 bases aligning to TRBD2. This CDR3 has 15 residues. The V and J ends lost 3 bases and 0 bases, in that order; junction bases with no gene match: 0. Germline CDR1 is MRHNA and CDR2 is SNTAGT. Written as DNA, the CDR3 is TGTGCCAGCAGTGAACTAGCGGGCTCCTACAATGAGCAGTTCTTC. Its protein product is CASSELAGSYNEQFF.

This rearrangement joins TRBV6-1 to TRBJ2-7; TRBD2 aligns across 10 bases. CDR1 is MNHNS, CDR2 SASEGT, per germline. Trimming removed 3 bases from V and 3 bases from J; junction bases left unmatched: 8. This CDR3 has 16 residues. The CDR3 reads CASSEVRLAGNYEQYF. The CDR3 nucleotides read TGTGCCAGCAGTGAGGTTAGACTAGCGGGTAACTACGAGCAGTACTTC.

This chain joins TRBV7-2 and TRBJ2-5; tentative D call: TRBD1 (7 bases). Germline CDR1 reads SGHTA; CDR2 reads FQGNSA. The CDR3 is made up of 17 amino acids. V was trimmed by 1 base and J by 1 base, leaving 16 bases between them. CDR3 protein: CASSLVGGGVAQETQYF. Written as DNA, the CDR3 is TGTGCCAGCAGCTTAGTAGGGGGCGGGGTTGCCCAAGAGACCCAGTACTTC.

J is TRBJ2-7 and V is TRBV6-4; maybe TRBD2 (5 bases). The germline gives CDR1 MRHNA, CDR2 SNTAGT. The V gene lost 2 bases and the J gene lost 1 base, with 12 bases spanning the gap. CDR3 length: 15 residues. The CDR3, as DNA: TGTGCCAGCAGTGACCCTAAGAGAGGGTCCTACGAGCAGTACTTC. Translation: CASSDPKRGSYEQYF.

The rearrangement joins TRBV2 to TRBJ2-1; tentatively, D is TRBD1 (6 bases). Germline V gene lookup returns CDR1 SNHLY and CDR2 FYNNEI. The CDR3 spans 13 residues. V lost 7 bases and J lost 9, with 16 bases in between. CDR3 sequence: CASTTENRVEQFF. CDR3 nucleotides: TGTGCCAGCACCACAGAAAACAGGGTTGAGCAGTTCTTC.

The V and J genes are TRBV9 and TRBJ1-1; D unclear. The germline CDR1 and CDR2 sequences are SGDLS and YYNGEE. The CDR3 contains 15 residues. Trimming cost V 0 bases and J 1 base, with 10 bases left between them. Here the CDR3 DNA reads TGTGCCAGCAGCGTAGGGACTTTGGGGAACACTGAAGCTTTCTTT. It codes for CASSVGTLGNTEAFF.

J is TRBJ2-1 and V is TRBV12-5; D may be TRBD1 (9 bases). The germline V gene has CDR1 LGHNT and CDR2 FRNRAP. The V and J ends lost 5 bases and 6 bases respectively, with 20 bases between them. This CDR3 comprises 16 residues. The CDR3 DNA sequence: TGTGCTAGTGGTCAAAGCGGGGGACAGGGCGGCAATGAGCAGTTCTTC. Its translation: CASGQSGGQGGNEQFF.

V is TRBV4-1 and J is TRBJ2-1, with D possibly being TRBD1 (8 bases). The CDR3 is 17 residues long. V was trimmed by 0 bases and J by 4 bases, leaving 16 bases between them. Germline V gene lookup returns CDR1 MGHRA and CDR2 YSYEKL. DNA of the CDR3: TGCGCCAGCAGCCAAGACTCAACAGGGGGGGTATACAATGAGCAGTTCTTC. Amino acid sequence: CASSQDSTGGVYNEQFF.

This sequence joins TRBV5-1 and TRBJ2-1, with 14 nucleotides matching TRBD2. There are 17 residues in the CDR3. The junction had 5 bases not matched to a gene; V was cut back by 0 bases and J by 6 bases. CDR1 SGHRS and CDR2 YFSETQ come from the germline V gene. The CDR3: CASSLGTSGGYGNEQFF. For the CDR3, the DNA is TGCGCCAGCAGCTTGGGGACTAGCGGGGGGTATGGCAATGAGCAGTTCTTC. The full variable domain, in which reference TRBV5-1 and TRBJ2-1 provide the parts outside the CDR3, is KAGVTQTPRYLIKTRGQQVTLSCSPISGHRSVSWYQQTPGQGLQFLFEYFSETQRNKGNFPGRFSGRQFSNSRSEMNVSTLELGDSALYLCASSLGTSGGYGNEQFFGPGTRLTVL.

The chain combines TRBV9 with TRBJ2-3, with TRBD2 matching over 8 bases. The CDR3 is 20 amino acids. Trimming took 3 bases from V and 0 from J; bases not matched to a gene: 18. Germline CDR1 is SGDLS and CDR2 is YYNGEE. CDR3 nucleotide sequence: TGTGCCAGCAGCGGGACAGCAGCTAGCGGGCCCTTTACGAGCACAGATACGCAGTATTTT. It yields the protein CASSGTAASGPFTSTDTQYF.

This clone was recorded a few times. This chain uses TRBV6-2 or TRBV6-3 with TRBJ2-3, with 8 bases lining up with TRBD1. The CDR3 runs to 15 residues. The V segment lost 2 bases and the J segment 2 bases; nucleotides outside the gene matches: 3. Germline CDR1 reads MNHEY; CDR2 reads SVGEGT. This chain's CDR3 is CASSYEGQDTDTQYF. CDR3 bases: TGTGCCAGCAGTTACGAGGGACAGGACACAGATACGCAGTATTTT.

The chain combines TRBV11-2 with TRBJ2-5, with 14 bases that match TRBD2. CDR1 and CDR2 from the germline V gene are SGHAT and FQNNGV. The CDR3 runs to 18 residues. V trimming: 4 bases; J trimming: 2 bases; junction bases outside the gene matches: 9. CDR3 sequence reads: CASSYRGGLAGDQETQYF. CDR3 nucleotide sequence: TGTGCCAGCAGCTACCGGGGGGGACTAGCGGGAGATCAAGAGACCCAGTACTTC.

This chain uses TRBV7-9 with TRBJ2-4; D is possibly TRBD1 (5 bases). The V gene's germline CDR1 is SEHNR and CDR2 FQNEAQ (reference sequence). CDR3 length: 14 amino acids. V lost 2 bases to trimming and J lost 5 bases, with 10 bases between them. The CDR3 DNA reads as TGTGCCAGCAGCTTAATAGACAGAGAAAACATTCAGTACTTC. Encoded protein: CASSLIDRENIQYF.

This clone appeared a single time. The chain has TRBV5-1 and TRBJ2-1, with 7 bases fitting TRBD1. The CDR3 contains 15 residues. Per the germline V gene, CDR1 is SGHRS and CDR2 is YFSETQ. V lost 4 bases and J lost 4; bases outside the gene matches: 8. The CDR3 sequence: CASSPRQGAYNEQFF. CDR3 sequence (DNA): TGCGCCAGCAGCCCCCGACAGGGAGCGTACAATGAGCAGTTCTTC.

The gene calls are TRBV5-1 and TRBJ2-5; TRBD1 matches 8 bases. The V and J ends lost 4 bases and 1 base, in that order; junction bases with no gene match: 3. Germline-derived CDR1 and CDR2 are SGHRS and YFSETQ. The CDR3 loop spans 14 amino acids. In nucleotides, the CDR3 is TGCGCCAGCAGCGTCGGACAGGGCCAAGAGACCCAGTACTTC. This sequence encodes CASSVGQGQETQYF.

The rearrangement uses TRBV19 and TRBJ2-7; 9 bases align to TRBD1. J was trimmed by 2 bases and V by 7 bases; bases with no gene match: 9. CDR1 LNHDA and CDR2 SQIVND come from the germline V gene (reference sequence). The CDR3 sequence is 15 residues long. The CDR3 DNA reads as TGTGCCAGTACTCAACGGGGACAGGGAGCCTACGAGCAGTACTTC. Translated, it gives CASTQRGQGAYEQYF.